This TCR beta chain stems from a study of blood T cell repertoires in COVID-19. The wider study: Material from acute and convalescent COVID-19 was sourced from the United States, Italy and Spain. PBMCs, B-cell-depleted T cells, or T cells provided the cDNA or gDNA that made up the material.

How the authors handled the data: Estimates of nucleated cell counts were drawn from the amplification of reference gene primers. Here immunoSEQ multiplex PCR was the method, and the copy in TCRdb shows in-frame clones only, minus some. The DNA was the basis for D and trimming; V, J and clone size are from that table. The table lists about 170,000 clones, 86% of them singletons. The sample taken for sequencing was peripheral blood. This receptor was taken from a woman over 75 in a cohort sampled during active or convalescent COVID-19.

In nucleotides, the CDR3 is TGTGCCAGCAGAGCTTTAAACTACGAGCAGTACTTC. Translation gives CASRALNYEQYF. This rearrangement joins TRBV7-9 to TRBJ2-7; D is unclear. The CDR3 runs 12 residues. The ends were cut back, 6 bases at V and 3 bases at J, with 9 bases in the middle. Germline CDR1 and CDR2: SEHNR and FQNEAQ (reference sequence).